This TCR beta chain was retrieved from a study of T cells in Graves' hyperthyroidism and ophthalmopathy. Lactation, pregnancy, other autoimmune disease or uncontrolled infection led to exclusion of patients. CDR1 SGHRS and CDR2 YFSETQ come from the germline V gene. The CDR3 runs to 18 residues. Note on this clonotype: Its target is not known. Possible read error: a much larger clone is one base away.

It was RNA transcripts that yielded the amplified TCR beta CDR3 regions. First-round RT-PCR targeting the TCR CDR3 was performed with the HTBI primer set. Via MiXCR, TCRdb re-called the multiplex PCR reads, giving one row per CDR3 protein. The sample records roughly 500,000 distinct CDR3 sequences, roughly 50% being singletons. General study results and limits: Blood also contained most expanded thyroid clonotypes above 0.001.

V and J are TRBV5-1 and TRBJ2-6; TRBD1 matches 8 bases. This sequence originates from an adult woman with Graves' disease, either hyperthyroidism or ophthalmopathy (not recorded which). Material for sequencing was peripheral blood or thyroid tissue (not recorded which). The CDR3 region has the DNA TGCGCCAGCAGCCTCAGGGGGCCTCCCTACTCTGGGGCCAACGTCCTGGCTTTC. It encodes CASSLRGPPYSGANVLAF.